The 17 T cell receptor beta chains given below trace back to one sample, sequenced in a study of control samples from healthy donors and cancer patients. Only in-frame clones appear in the TCRdb table, and some are missing; sequencing was by immunoSEQ multiplex PCR. The data hold about 180,000 clones, with approximately 92% observed a single time. The specimen was blood. The receptors were gathered from a man younger than 40 in good health.

The rearrangement joins TRBV6-5 to TRBJ1-5, with D uncertain. The germline V gene encodes CDR1 MNHEY and CDR2 SVGAGI. The germline V and J ends were trimmed by 3 bases and 4 bases, with 13 bases remaining between them. The length of the CDR3 is 15 residues. The CDR3 DNA reads as TGTGCCAGCAGTTATGGGAGGGCCCCGAATCAGCCCCAGCATTTT. Its translation is CASSYGRAPNQPQHF.

The rearrangement links TRBV19 to TRBJ1-1; D is unclear. In germline, CDR1 is LNHDA, CDR2 SQIVND (reference sequence). There are 13 residues in the CDR3. V gave up 0 bases and J gave up 5 bases, with 7 bases separating them. The CDR3 reads CASSIEGSTEAFF. The CDR3 DNA sequence: TGTGCCAGTAGTATAGAGGGGAGTACTGAAGCTTTCTTT.

The chain recombines TRBV6-2 or TRBV6-3 with TRBJ2-3; 13 positions agree with TRBD2. This CDR3 is built from 19 residues. In germline, CDR1 is MNHEY, CDR2 SVGEGT. J gave up 0 bases and V 3 bases, and 9 bases lay outside the gene matches. The CDR3: CASSYAGTSGVLSTDTQYF. The CDR3 DNA follows: TGTGCCAGCAGTTATGCCGGGACTAGCGGGGTCCTTAGCACAGATACGCAGTATTTT.

This clone was seen only once. The V gene is TRBV5-5, the J gene TRBJ2-7; D is unresolved. The CDR3 is made up of 14 amino acids. The germline gives CDR1 SGHKS, CDR2 YYEKEE (reference sequence). V lost 1 base and J 4 bases, leaving 12 bases between the germline ends. The chain's CDR3 is CASSLQGSVYEQYF. The CDR3 nucleotides read TGTGCCAGCAGCTTGCAAGGCAGTGTTTACGAGCAGTACTTC.

This clone was detected only a few times. The chain links TRBV28 to TRBJ1-5; D call uncertain. CDR3 length: 12 amino acids. Trimming stripped 1 base from V and 7 bases from J, with 5 bases between. Looked up from germline, CDR1 is MDHEN and CDR2 is SYDVKM. This chain's CDR3 is CASSLLEQPQHF. The CDR3 DNA is TGTGCCAGCAGTTTATTGGAACAGCCCCAGCATTTT.

The rearrangement links TRBV25-1 to TRBJ1-1; the D gene is possibly TRBD1 (5 bases). Between the trimmed V and J ends, which lost 8 bases and 3 bases, there was a span of 10 bases. Germline loops: CDR1 MGHDK, CDR2 SYGVNS. This CDR3 contains 12 residues. CDR3 nucleotide sequence: TGTGCCAGCGCGGGGGGGGACACTGAAGCTTTCTTT. Encoded protein: CASAGGDTEAFF.

The chain links TRBV28 to TRBJ2-7, with 7 nucleotides matching TRBD2. CDR3 length: 14 residues. V trimming: 4 bases; J trimming: 5 bases; junction bases outside the gene matches: 8. Germline lookup yields CDR1 MDHEN and CDR2 SYDVKM. CDR3 sequence (DNA): TGTGCCAGCAGTTGGGGGACTAAAAAGGACGAGCAGTACTTC. It encodes CASSWGTKKDEQYF.

The chain is built from TRBV6-2 or TRBV6-3 and TRBJ2-7; unclear D gene. This CDR3 contains 12 residues. Between the trimmed V and J ends, which lost 3 bases and 5 bases, there was a span of 8 bases. Germline V CDR1 and CDR2: MNHEY, SVGEGT. Here the CDR3 DNA reads TGTGCCAGCAGTTATTGGGAAGACGAGCAGTACTTC. Its translation is CASSYWEDEQYF.

The chain uses TRBV7-9 and TRBJ2-4; 7 nucleotides match TRBD2. V lost 1 base to trimming and J lost 6 bases; unmatched junction nucleotides: 9. Germline V gene lookup returns CDR1 SEHNR and CDR2 FQNEAQ (reference sequence). The CDR3 runs 16 residues. The CDR3 here is CASSLERAGVGNIQYF. DNA for the CDR3: TGTGCCAGCAGCTTAGAACGGGCGGGAGTGGGAAACATTCAGTACTTC.

This chain links TRBV11-2 with TRBJ1-5, with D possibly matching TRBD1 (6 bases). The CDR3 sequence is 16 residues long. Germline V gives CDR1 SGHAT, CDR2 FQNNGV. The V and J ends lost 1 base and 3 bases respectively, with 13 bases between them. CDR3 nucleotide sequence: TGTGCCAGCAGCTTAGGGGGGGCGTTATCCAATCAGCCCCAGCATTTT. Translated: CASSLGGALSNQPQHF.

V usage is TRBV18 and J usage is TRBJ2-7; the D gene is possibly TRBD1 (6 bases). Germline assignment: CDR1 KGHSH and CDR2 LQKENI. CDR3 size: 13 residues. Trimming stripped 6 bases from V and 2 bases from J, with 11 bases between. Here the CDR3 reads CASSSGTTYEQYF. In DNA, the CDR3 is TGTGCCAGCTCCTCCGGGACAACCTACGAGCAGTACTTC.

The chain combines TRBV11-2 with TRBJ2-1, with D tentatively TRBD1 (6 bases). Between the trimmed V and J ends, which lost 5 bases and 0 bases, there was a span of 11 bases. The CDR3 is 15 residues long. CDR1 and CDR2 (germline): SGHAT, FQNNGV. CDR3 residues: CASSKGGSSYNEQFF. In DNA, the CDR3 is TGTGCCAGCAGCAAAGGGGGTAGCTCCTACAATGAGCAGTTCTTC.

This chain uses TRBV30 with TRBJ2-5; 8 bases match TRBD1. The CDR3 sequence is 15 residues long. The trim removed 0 bases at V and 4 bases at J, leaving 7 bases unmatched. The germline V gene has CDR1 GTSNPN and CDR2 SVGIG (reference sequence). The CDR3 sequence: CAWSVLQGALETQYF. CDR3 bases: TGTGCCTGGAGTGTACTTCAGGGGGCTCTAGAGACCCAGTACTTC.

The chain employs TRBV5-1 and TRBJ1-5; tentatively, D is TRBD1 (6 bases). This CDR3 region has 13 residues. Germline-derived CDR1 and CDR2 are SGHRS and YFSETQ. The DNA of the CDR3 is TGCTCACGGGGCAGGGGCTTCAATCAGCCCCAGCATTTT. This translates into CSRGRGFNQPQHF.

Notes on this clone: Mismatch with germline at one junction end may stem from a read error. The chain is built from TRBV10-2 and TRBJ1-2; no clear D. The V gene's germline CDR1 is WSHSY and CDR2 SAAADI. The CDR3 sequence is 13 residues long. CDR3 amino acids: CANSTEANYGYTF. In nucleotides, the CDR3 is TGCGCCAACAGTACCGAAGCTAACTATGGCTACACCTTC.

The chain combines TRBV9 with TRBJ1-1; D unclear. The CDR3 has 13 residues. Germline V CDR1 and CDR2: SGDLS, YYNGEE. V was pared by 3 bases and J by 2 bases, with 8 bases between. CDR3 sequence (DNA): TGTGCCAGCAGCGAGCCCCCTAACACTGAAGCTTTCTTT. It codes for CASSEPPNTEAFF.

The chain couples TRBV5-1 to TRBJ2-7, with D possibly being TRBD1 (6 bases). Per germline, CDR1 SGHRS and CDR2 YFSETQ. The CDR3 totals 14 residues. V was trimmed by 4 bases and J by 5 bases, leaving 16 bases between them. The CDR3 sequence is CASSNTGTSNEQYF. CDR3 nucleotide sequence: TGCGCCAGCAGCAATACCGGGACAAGCAACGAGCAGTACTTC.